This T cell receptor (beta chain) was observed in a study of CD8+ T cells in alopecia areata. Across the study: The share of scalp area affected provided the severity score for treated patients. Regarding the study as a whole: Many expanded lesional clones persisted in scalp and blood during tofacitinib treatment. Affected lesional scalp, above all in alopecia totalis/universalis, was more clonal than normal scalp.

Treatment denoted: oral pan-JAK inhibitor, 5-10 mg twice daily. The germline gives CDR1 LNHNV, CDR2 YYDKDF (reference sequence). V lost 1 base to trimming and J lost 5 bases, with 18 bases between them. CDR3 length equals 17 residues. Regarding this clone: The antigen remains unidentified.

Reverse transcription of extracted RNA yielded cDNA, which provided the sequencing template. Using immunoSEQ multiplex PCR, the repertoire was profiled, and TCRdb retains in-frame clones only, with some absent. The table includes roughly 92,000 clones, around 70% detected once. This rearrangement joins TRBV15 to TRBJ1-5; possibly TRBD1 for D (6 bases). This specimen consisted of CD8+ T cells sorted from blood, obtained at week 44, from a patient treated with tofacitinib. The sequence was collected from a human donor with alopecia areata. In nucleotides, the CDR3 is TGTGCCACCAGCAGAGTACCCGCACAGGGAAGCTATCAGCCCCAGCATTTT. Translated: CATSRVPAQGSYQPQHF.